This T cell receptor (beta chain) was obtained from a study of T cell changes during pregnancy in multiple sclerosis. Trimming left V 4 bases short and J 7 bases short, with 16 bases between. The germline V gene encodes CDR1 LNHDA and CDR2 SQIVND (reference sequence). CDR3 length equals 14 residues. Sequencing was performed with immunoSEQ multiplex PCR; in TCRdb, only in-frame clones are kept and a portion is missing. The data hold around 75,000 clones, with about 93% observed a single time. The chain carries TRBV19 and TRBJ2-5; weak D call: TRBD1 (5 bases). The source is a female donor with multiple sclerosis, enrolled in a pregnancy study. The material sequenced was CD4+ T cells from peripheral blood mononuclear cells, taken after pregnancy. CDR3 sequence: CASSTQQAQGTQYF. Written as DNA, the CDR3 is TGTGCCAGTAGTACTCAACAGGCGCAGGGGACCCAGTACTTC.